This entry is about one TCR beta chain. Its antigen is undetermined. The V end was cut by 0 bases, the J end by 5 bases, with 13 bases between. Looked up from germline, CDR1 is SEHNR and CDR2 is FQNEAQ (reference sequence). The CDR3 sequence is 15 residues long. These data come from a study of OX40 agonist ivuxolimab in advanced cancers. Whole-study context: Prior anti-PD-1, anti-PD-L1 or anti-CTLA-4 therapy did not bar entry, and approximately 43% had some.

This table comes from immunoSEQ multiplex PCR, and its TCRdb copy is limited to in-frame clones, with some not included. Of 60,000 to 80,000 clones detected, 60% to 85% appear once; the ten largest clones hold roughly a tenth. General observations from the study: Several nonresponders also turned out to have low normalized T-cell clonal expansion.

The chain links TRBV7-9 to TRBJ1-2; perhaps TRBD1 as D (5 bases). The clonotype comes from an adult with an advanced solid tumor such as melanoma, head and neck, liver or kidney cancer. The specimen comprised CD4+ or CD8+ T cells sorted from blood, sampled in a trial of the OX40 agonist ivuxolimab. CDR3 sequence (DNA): TGTGCCAGCAGCTTAGCTTCCAGGGTCGAGTATGGCTACACCTTC. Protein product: CASSLASRVEYGYTF.